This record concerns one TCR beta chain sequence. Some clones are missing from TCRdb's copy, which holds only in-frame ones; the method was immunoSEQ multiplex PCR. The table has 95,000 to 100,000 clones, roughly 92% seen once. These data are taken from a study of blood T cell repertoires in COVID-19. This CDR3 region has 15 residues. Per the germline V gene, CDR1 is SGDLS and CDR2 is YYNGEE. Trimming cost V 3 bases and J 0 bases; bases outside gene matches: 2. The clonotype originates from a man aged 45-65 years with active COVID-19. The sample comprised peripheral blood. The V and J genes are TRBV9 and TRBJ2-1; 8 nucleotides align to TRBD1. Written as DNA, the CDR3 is TGTGCCAGCAGCGGAGACAGGGGCTCCTACAATGAGCAGTTCTTC. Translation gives CASSGDRGSYNEQFF.